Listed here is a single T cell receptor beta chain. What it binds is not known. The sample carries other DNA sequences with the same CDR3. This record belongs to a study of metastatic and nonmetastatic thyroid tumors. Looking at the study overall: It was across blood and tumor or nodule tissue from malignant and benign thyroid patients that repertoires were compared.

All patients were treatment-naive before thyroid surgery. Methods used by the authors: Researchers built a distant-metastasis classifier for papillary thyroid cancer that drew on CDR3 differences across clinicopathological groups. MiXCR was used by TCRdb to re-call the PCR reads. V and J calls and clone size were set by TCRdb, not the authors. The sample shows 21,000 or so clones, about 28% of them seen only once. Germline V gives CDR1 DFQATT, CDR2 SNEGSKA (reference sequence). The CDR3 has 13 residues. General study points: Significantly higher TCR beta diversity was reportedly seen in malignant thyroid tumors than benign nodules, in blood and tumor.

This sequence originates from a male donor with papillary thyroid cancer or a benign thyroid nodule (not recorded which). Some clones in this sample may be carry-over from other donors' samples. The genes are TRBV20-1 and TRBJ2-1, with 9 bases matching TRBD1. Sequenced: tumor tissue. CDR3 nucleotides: TGCAGCCCTATGAACCGGGACAGGGACGAGCAGTTCTTC. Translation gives CSPMNRDRDEQFF.